The clone carrying this T cell receptor beta chain was counted a few times. Its specificity is unknown. The source of the sample is a study of T cell repertoires in cytomegalovirus infection. As for the study in general: In public TCR beta signatures, there were indications of both CMV infection and matching HLA type. Study-level results: Based on cumulative public TCR beta family frequency, carriers of CMV plus the relevant HLA were identified. There were HLA-C-restricted CMV-specific TCR beta clonotypes dominating the ex vivo response.

Germline loops: CDR1 LNHDA, CDR2 SQIVND (reference sequence). V shed 3 bases and J shed 4 bases, with 16 bases lying between them. This CDR3 is built from 16 residues. TCRdb re-analysed the reads in MiXCR, keeping a single row per CDR3 protein. The table lists 900,000 to 950,000 distinct CDR3 sequences, approximately 31% of them singletons. V is TRBV19 and J is TRBJ2-1, with a tentative D call TRBD2 (7 bases). The clonotype originates from a human donor in good health (CMV status not recorded). Some clones in this sample may be carry-over from other donors' samples. The sample consisted of cultured CD8+ T cells from PBMCs, taken from culture after CMV antigen stimulation. Here the CDR3 reads CASSIGRGGGYNEQFF. CDR3 sequence (DNA): TGTGCCAGTAGTATCGGTAGGGGGGGCGGATACAATGAGCAGTTCTTC.